The 24 T cell receptor beta chains listed next were all sequenced from one sample in a study of Graves' ophthalmopathy and Graves' hyperthyroidism. The study amplified TCR beta CDR3 regions using RNA transcripts. RT-PCR in the first round used HTBI primers; a second-round multiplex PCR followed. MiXCR, run by TCRdb on the multiplex PCR reads, gives a single entry per CDR3 protein. Found here are about 480,000 distinct CDR3 sequences, around 15% of them singletons; the top ten hold 9.5% to 10%. Sample: blood. These receptors all stem from a woman in her 30s with Graves' ophthalmopathy.

This clonotype appeared many times. Here the CDR3 reads CSARTGPNYGYTF. In DNA, the CDR3 is TGCAGCGCTCGGACAGGGCCTAACTATGGCTACACCTTC. The chain combines TRBV29-1 with TRBJ1-2, with 8 bases fitting TRBD1. V lost 7 bases to trimming and J lost 0 bases; unmatched junction nucleotides: 4. The CDR3 consists of 13 residues. Germline values: CDR1 SQVTM, CDR2 ANQGSEA.

V is TRBV27 and J is TRBJ1-6, with D possibly matching TRBD1 (5 bases). The CDR3 runs 16 residues. V dropped 5 bases and J dropped 7 bases, with 18 bases sitting between them. Germline CDR1 MNHEY, CDR2 SMNVEV (reference sequence). In DNA form, the CDR3 reads TGTGCCAGCAGTCCCCCCTCAGGGAAGCGGAATTCACCCCTCCACTTT. It yields the protein CASSPPSGKRNSPLHF.

This clonotype has a count of ten or more. V and J are TRBV19 and TRBJ1-2; D perhaps matches TRBD1 (5 bases). V lost 0 bases and J lost 5, with 16 bases in between. Germline CDR1 and CDR2: LNHDA and SQIVND (reference sequence). This CDR3 is 16 amino acids long. CDR3 nucleotide sequence: TGTGCCAGTAGTATAGATCGGGGCAGGAGCCCGTATGGCTACACCTTC. It translates to CASSIDRGRSPYGYTF.

This clonotype came up many times. The genes are TRBV30 and TRBJ1-5; perhaps TRBD1 as D (5 bases). The CDR3 spans 13 residues. Germline V CDR1 and CDR2: GTSNPN, SVGIG (reference sequence). V lost 5 bases and J lost 6, with 14 bases in between. Here the CDR3 DNA reads TGTGCCTGGGGGGCGGACTTGGGTCAGCCCCAGCATTTT. Residues: CAWGADLGQPQHF.

On this clonotype itself: A much bigger clone sits one base away, suggesting this may be a read error. The chain recombines TRBV28 with TRBJ1-5; D unresolved. CDR1 is MDHEN and CDR2 is SYDVKM in the germline V gene. There are 15 residues in the CDR3. The CDR3 loop reads CAISLLGGSRGPQHF. CDR3 bases: TGTGCCATCAGTTTATTAGGTGGGAGTCGGGGGCCCCAGCATTTT.

This clonotype was seen more than once but under ten times. The CDR3 region is CASSQEYPPNQPQHF. The CDR3 bases are TGCGCCAGCAGCCAAGAGTACCCACCCAATCAGCCCCAGCATTTT. The chain recombines TRBV4-3 with TRBJ1-5; D gene uncertain. The germline CDR1 and CDR2 sequences are LGHNA and YSLEER. Trimming left V 0 bases short and J 3 bases short, with 9 bases between. CDR3 length equals 15 residues.

In its sample, this clonotype was seen many times. The chain uses TRBV20-1 and TRBJ2-4; D gene uncertain. This CDR3 comprises 11 residues. The germline V gene has CDR1 DFQATT and CDR2 SNEGSKA (reference sequence). Between the trimmed V and J ends, which lost 5 bases and 11 bases, there was a span of 13 bases. This CDR3 is CSAEVPAVQYF. The CDR3 nucleotides read TGCAGTGCTGAAGTCCCTGCTGTTCAGTACTTC.

This clonotype was found many times. This sequence joins TRBV18 and TRBJ2-7; TRBD1 matches 8 bases. V lost 6 bases and J lost 6; bases outside the gene matches: 4. Per the germline V gene, CDR1 is KGHSH and CDR2 is LQKENI. The CDR3 is 12 amino acids. CDR3 protein: CASSRQGREQYF. The CDR3 DNA follows: TGTGCCAGCTCTCGACAGGGGCGCGAGCAGTACTTC.

This clonotype was found many times. This chain uses TRBV6-5 with TRBJ1-5; D is uncertain. Trimming removed 2 bases at V and 6 bases at J, with 17 bases between. This CDR3 spans 16 amino acids. Germline assignment: CDR1 MNHEY and CDR2 SVGAGI. Here the CDR3 reads CASSYRTPLSGQPQHF. CDR3 DNA sequence: TGTGCCAGCAGTTACCGGACCCCATTGTCGGGTCAGCCCCAGCATTTT.

In its sample, this clonotype was seen many times. The genes are TRBV7-3 and TRBJ1-1; D is undetermined. In germline, CDR1 is SGHTA, CDR2 FQGTGA. The CDR3 contains 14 residues. Trimming took off 5 bases at V and 1 base at J, with 11 bases between the two ends. This CDR3 is CASSPDASNTEAFF. The CDR3 nucleotides read TGTGCCAGCAGCCCTGACGCCTCGAACACTGAAGCTTTCTTT.

The gene calls are TRBV15 and TRBJ1-3, with D maybe TRBD1 (5 bases). V lost 8 bases, J lost 3 bases, and 14 bases lay in between. The germline V gene has CDR1 LNHNV and CDR2 YYDKDF (reference sequence). This CDR3 has 14 amino acids. The CDR3 nucleotides read TGTGCCACCGGGCAGGGCCTCCGTGGAAACACCATATATTTT. Residues: CATGQGLRGNTIYF.

This clonotype was counted ten times or more. The chain couples TRBV5-4 to TRBJ2-7, with 7 bases lining up with TRBD1. The V and J ends lost 0 bases and 2 bases, in that order; junction bases with no gene match: 11. Looked up from germline, CDR1 is SGHNT and CDR2 is YYREEE (reference sequence). The CDR3 covers 17 residues. In DNA form, the CDR3 reads TGTGCCAGCAGCTTGGACCTGGACGACAGGGACCCCTACGAGCAGTACTTC. This encodes CASSLDLDDRDPYEQYF. Drawing the rest from reference TRBV5-4 and TRBJ2-7, the complete variable domain is ETGVTQSPTHLIKTRGQQVTLRCSSQSGHNTVSWYQQALGQGPQFIFQYYREEENGRGNFPPRFSGLQFPNYSSELNVNALELDDSALYLCASSLDLDDRDPYEQYFGPGTRLTVT.

This clonotype has at least ten counts. The chain employs TRBV28 and TRBJ2-7; D unclear. The germline V gene has CDR1 MDHEN and CDR2 SYDVKM. This CDR3 has 12 amino acids. Trimming took 2 bases from V and 4 from J, leaving 6 bases between them. CDR3 residues: CASSLVIYEQYF. The CDR3 coding sequence is TGTGCCAGCAGTTTAGTGATTTACGAGCAGTACTTC.

This clonotype was seen many times. J is TRBJ1-1 and V is TRBV20-1, with D perhaps matching TRBD1 (5 bases). Per germline, CDR1 DFQATT and CDR2 SNEGSKA (reference sequence). CDR3 length equals 15 residues. Trimming took 3 bases from V and 2 from J, leaving 16 bases between them. The chain's CDR3 is CSASASGHQNTEAFF. CDR3 nucleotide sequence: TGCAGTGCTAGCGCCTCAGGACACCAAAACACTGAAGCTTTCTTT.

This rearrangement joins TRBV4-2 to TRBJ2-4; no clear D. CDR1 is LGHNA, CDR2 YNFKEQ, per germline. The ends were cut back, 5 bases at V and 0 bases at J, with 11 bases in the middle. The CDR3 consists of 15 residues. The CDR3 DNA is TGTGCCAGCAGCGAACCCGACCAAGCCAAAAACATTCAGTACTTC. Translating gives CASSEPDQAKNIQYF.

This clonotype was counted many times. J is TRBJ1-2 and V is TRBV9, with D hard to call. The germline V gene has CDR1 SGDLS and CDR2 YYNGEE. Trimming removed 0 bases from V and 6 bases from J, with 6 bases in between. The CDR3 extends over 12 amino acids. The CDR3 DNA follows: TGTGCCAGCAGCGTAGGCGGAGATGGCTACACCTTC. Amino acids: CASSVGGDGYTF.

This clonotype was seen at least ten times. This chain connects TRBV20-1 to TRBJ2-5; 7 positions agree with TRBD1. The germline V gene has CDR1 DFQATT and CDR2 SNEGSKA (reference sequence). With V trimmed by 6 bases and J by 0 bases, 4 bases remained unmatched. The CDR3 extends over 13 amino acids. CDR3 amino acids: CSALGTDQETQYF. Here the CDR3 DNA reads TGCAGTGCCCTCGGGACAGACCAAGAGACCCAGTACTTC.

This clonotype was seen ten or more times. The chain recombines TRBV13 with TRBJ2-5; no firm D call. CDR3 size: 13 residues. Germline assignment: CDR1 PRHDT and CDR2 FYEKMQ (reference sequence). Trimming removed 8 bases at V and 1 base at J, with 11 bases between. The CDR3 spells CASVIKGQETQYF. DNA of the CDR3: TGTGCCAGCGTCATTAAGGGCCAAGAGACCCAGTACTTC. Drawing the rest from reference TRBV13 and TRBJ2-5, the complete variable domain is AAGVIQSPRHLIKEKRETATLKCYPIPRHDTVYWYQQGPGQDPQFLISFYEKMQSDKGSIPDRFSAQQFSDYHSELNMSSLELGDSALYFCASVIKGQETQYFGPGTRLLVL.

Concerning this clonotype: At one boundary the junction diverges from the germline segment, which might be a read error. This sequence joins TRBV11-3 and TRBJ2-2; tentative D call: TRBD1 (6 bases). CDR3 length: 15 amino acids. The germline CDR1 and CDR2 sequences are SGHNT and YENEEA. CDR3 amino acids: CASSPWDIYTGDLFF. The CDR3 nucleotides are TGTGCCAGCAGCCCATGGGACATATACACCGGGGATCTGTTTTTT.

Comments on this clonotype: A single base separates this from a much larger clone, so it may be a read error. J is TRBJ2-2 and V is TRBV28; weak D call: TRBD2 (5 bases). From germline, CDR1 is MDHEN and CDR2 SYDVKM. This CDR3 comprises 13 residues. CDR3 protein: CASRLGWSGELLF. The CDR3 coding sequence is TGTGCCAGCAGATTGGGGTGGTCCGGGGAGCTGTTGTTT.

This clonotype appeared many times. This chain connects TRBV6-4 to TRBJ1-5, with 7 bases that match TRBD1. V was pared by 8 bases and J by 0 bases, with 13 bases of the junction left unmatched. Germline-derived CDR1 and CDR2 are MRHNA and SNTAGT. The CDR3 loop spans 17 amino acids. CDR3 nucleotides: TGTGCCAGCCGCGGGACAGACAACGCTTATAGCAATCAGCCCCAGCATTTT. Amino acid sequence: CASRGTDNAYSNQPQHF.

At least ten counts were recorded for this clonotype. The chain has TRBV7-9 and TRBJ1-1; D is unresolved. The CDR3 spans 12 residues. In germline, CDR1 is SEHNR, CDR2 FQNEAQ (reference sequence). Trimming removed 11 bases at V and 0 bases at J, with 10 bases between. The CDR3 reads CASVVVNTEAFF. The CDR3 DNA reads as TGTGCCTCCGTGGTGGTGAACACTGAAGCTTTCTTT.

In this sample, this clonotype turned up many times. J is TRBJ2-5 and V is TRBV6-1, with 10 bases matching TRBD2. Germline CDR1 MNHNS, CDR2 SASEGT. V was pared by 10 bases and J by 7 bases, with 9 bases of the junction left unmatched. CDR3 size: 13 residues. The CDR3 loop is CATGRVAGGTQYF. The CDR3 DNA follows: TGTGCCACGGGGAGGGTAGCGGGAGGGACCCAGTACTTC.

The J gene is TRBJ2-5, the V gene TRBV7-2, with 8 positions matching TRBD2. The CDR3 contains 14 residues. Germline V CDR1 and CDR2: SGHTA, FQGNSA. V shed 5 bases and J 2 bases; nucleotides not matched to a gene: 4. CDR3 DNA sequence: TGTGCCAGCAGCCAGACTAGCGCTCAAGAGACCCAGTACTTC. Translated, it gives CASSQTSAQETQYF.